This T cell receptor beta chain was obtained from a study of cytotoxic CD8 clonotypes in ibrutinib-treated CLL. On the study more broadly: Of the patients, about twelve were relapsed/refractory, roughly 16 treatment-naive and 17 to 18 IGHV unmutated. Study-wide results and limits: Contraction or stability on treatment characterized the public clonotypes, which were uncommon.

Turning to this clone: The antigen remains unidentified.

V lost 4 bases to trimming and J lost 2 bases; unmatched junction nucleotides: 3. Germline V gene lookup returns CDR1 SGHRS and CDR2 YFSETQ. The CDR3 is 15 residues long. Sequencing used immunoSEQ multiplex PCR; TCRdb keeps in-frame clones, though not all of them. The table records 200,000 or so clones, about four fifths of them present only once. This sequence joins TRBV5-1 and TRBJ2-5, with 12 bases fitting TRBD2. The sequence derives from a human donor with chronic lymphocytic leukemia. Sequenced here: PBMCs, sampled after 12 months of ibrutinib treatment. The CDR3 nucleotides read TGCGCCAGCAGCGGAGGGACTAGCGGGCAAGAGACCCAGTACTTC. It encodes CASSGGTSGQETQYF.